This TCR beta chain was captured in a study of cytomegalovirus exposure and HLA in healthy donors. Study-wide points: The authors confirmed in vitro that a few CMV-associated chains were specific for CMV antigens. Clonal expansion, a later analysis showed, was greater in HLA-associated TCR beta chains than in equally common others. Data from an earlier analysis indicated that most TCR beta V segments were productive either about 87% or about 30% of the time.

This PCR relied on a set of 60 Vbeta primers and 13 Jbeta primers. The assay was immunoSEQ multiplex PCR, and TCRdb's table has in-frame clones only and misses some. The sample carries 59,000 or so clones, about 81% recorded once. About this clone: The antigen is not known.

This CDR3 has 16 amino acids. Trimming cost V 4 bases and J 0 bases, with 16 bases left between them. Germline loops: CDR1 LGHNA, CDR2 YSLEER. Sequencing used PBMCs. This sequence joins TRBV4-3 and TRBJ2-7; D is uncertain. This TCR was recovered from a man under 40 in good health and CMV-seropositive. CDR3 nucleotide sequence: TGCGCCAGCAGCCCCGCAAACGTGGTGGCCTCCTACGAGCAGTACTTC. It is translated as CASSPANVVASYEQYF.